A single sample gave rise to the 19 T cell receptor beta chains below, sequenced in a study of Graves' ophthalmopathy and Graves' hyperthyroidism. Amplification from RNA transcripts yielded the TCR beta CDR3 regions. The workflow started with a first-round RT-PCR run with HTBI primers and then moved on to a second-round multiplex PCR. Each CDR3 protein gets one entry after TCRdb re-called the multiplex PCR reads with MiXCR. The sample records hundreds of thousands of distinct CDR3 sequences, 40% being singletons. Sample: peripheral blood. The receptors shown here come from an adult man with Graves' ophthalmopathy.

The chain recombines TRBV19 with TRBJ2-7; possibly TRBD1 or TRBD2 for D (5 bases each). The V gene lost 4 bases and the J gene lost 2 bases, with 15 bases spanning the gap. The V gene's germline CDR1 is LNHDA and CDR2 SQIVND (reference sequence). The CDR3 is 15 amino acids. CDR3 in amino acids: CASSTNSGPPYEQYF. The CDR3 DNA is TGTGCCAGTAGTACGAACTCGGGACCACCCTACGAGCAGTACTTC.

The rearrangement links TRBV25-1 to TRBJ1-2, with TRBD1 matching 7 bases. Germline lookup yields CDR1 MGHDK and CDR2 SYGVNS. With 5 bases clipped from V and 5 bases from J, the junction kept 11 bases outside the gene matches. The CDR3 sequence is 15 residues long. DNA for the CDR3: TGTGCCAGCAGTCTATCAGACAGGGACTATTATGGCTACACCTTC. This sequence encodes CASSLSDRDYYGYTF.

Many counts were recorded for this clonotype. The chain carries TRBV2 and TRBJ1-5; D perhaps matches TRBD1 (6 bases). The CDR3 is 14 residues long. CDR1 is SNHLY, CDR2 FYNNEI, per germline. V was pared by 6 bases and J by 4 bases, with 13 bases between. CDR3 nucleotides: TGTGCCAGCAGACCGACAGGTCATAATCAGCCCCAGCATTTT. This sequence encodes CASRPTGHNQPQHF. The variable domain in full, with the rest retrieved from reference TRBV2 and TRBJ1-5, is EPEVTQTPSHQVTQMGQEVILRCVPISNHLYFYWYRQILGQKVEFLVSFYNNEISEKSEIFDDQFSVERPDGSNFTLKIRSTKLEDSAMYFCASRPTGHNQPQHFGDGTRLSIL.

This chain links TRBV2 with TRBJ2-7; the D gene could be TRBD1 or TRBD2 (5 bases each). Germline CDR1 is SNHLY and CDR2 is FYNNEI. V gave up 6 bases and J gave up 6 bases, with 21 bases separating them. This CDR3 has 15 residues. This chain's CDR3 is CASSVYGGALREQYF. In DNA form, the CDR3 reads TGTGCCAGCAGCGTATATGGGGGAGCCCTTCGCGAGCAGTACTTC.

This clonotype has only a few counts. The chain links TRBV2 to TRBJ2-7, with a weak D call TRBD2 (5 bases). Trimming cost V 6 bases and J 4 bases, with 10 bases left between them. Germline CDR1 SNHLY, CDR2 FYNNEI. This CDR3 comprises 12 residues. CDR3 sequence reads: CASRSAGYEQYF. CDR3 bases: TGTGCCAGCAGGTCCGCGGGTTACGAGCAGTACTTC.

CDR3 bases: TGTGCCAGCAGCCAAGATTCTGGCACAACCTCTGGGGCCAACGTCCTGACTTTC. Translating it yields CASSQDSGTTSGANVLTF. This chain links TRBV7-9 with TRBJ2-6; unclear D gene. This CDR3 has 18 amino acids. Trimming removed 5 bases at V and 0 bases at J, with 17 bases between. Germline V lookup: CDR1 SEHNR, CDR2 FQNEAQ (reference sequence). Supplemented by reference TRBV7-9 and TRBJ2-6, the full variable domain reads DTGVSQNPRHKITKRGQNVTFRCDPISEHNRLYWYRQTLGQGPEFLTYFQNEAQLEKSRLLSDRFSAERPKGSFSTLEIQRTEQGDSAMYLCASSQDSGTTSGANVLTFGAGSRLTVL.

CDR3 DNA: TGCGCCAGCAGCTTGGTCGGCAGGGGAGAGACCCAGTACTTC. It encodes CASSLVGRGETQYF. The chain has TRBV5-1 and TRBJ2-5, with a possible D match to TRBD1 (6 bases). V was shortened by 0 bases and J by 4 bases, with 10 bases between the two germline ends. Germline lookup yields CDR1 SGHRS and CDR2 YFSETQ. This CDR3 spans 14 amino acids.

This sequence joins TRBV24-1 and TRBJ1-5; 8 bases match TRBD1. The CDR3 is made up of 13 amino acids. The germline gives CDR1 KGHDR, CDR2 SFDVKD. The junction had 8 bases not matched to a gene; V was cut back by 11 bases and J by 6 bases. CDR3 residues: CASKDRVFQPQHF. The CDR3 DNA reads TGTGCCAGCAAGGACAGGGTCTTTCAGCCCCAGCATTTT.

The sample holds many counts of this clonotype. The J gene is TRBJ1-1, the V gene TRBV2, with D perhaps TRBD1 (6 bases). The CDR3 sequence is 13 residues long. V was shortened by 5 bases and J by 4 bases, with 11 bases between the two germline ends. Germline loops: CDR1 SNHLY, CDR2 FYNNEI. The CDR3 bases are TGTGCCAGCAGTACACAGGGTAGCACTGAAGCTTTCTTT. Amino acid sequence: CASSTQGSTEAFF.

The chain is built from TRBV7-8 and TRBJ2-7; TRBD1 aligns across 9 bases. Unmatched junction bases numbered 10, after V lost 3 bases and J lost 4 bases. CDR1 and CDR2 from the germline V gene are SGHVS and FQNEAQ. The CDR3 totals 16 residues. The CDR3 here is CASSFTGTGNRYEQYF. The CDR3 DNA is TGTGCCAGCAGCTTTACCGGGACAGGGAATAGGTACGAGCAGTACTTC. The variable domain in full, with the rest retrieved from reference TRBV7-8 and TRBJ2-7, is GAGVSQSPRYKVAKRGQDVALRCDPISGHVSLFWYQQALGQGPEFLTYFQNEAQLDKSGLPSDRFFAERPEGSVSTLKIQRTQQEDSAVYLCASSFTGTGNRYEQYFGPGTRLTVT.

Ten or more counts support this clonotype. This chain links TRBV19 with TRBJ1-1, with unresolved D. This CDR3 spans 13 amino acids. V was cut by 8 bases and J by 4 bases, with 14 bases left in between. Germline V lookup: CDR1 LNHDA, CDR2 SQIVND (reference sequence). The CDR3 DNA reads TGTGCCAGTGTAGGTCAGAGGAGCACTGAAGCTTTCTTT. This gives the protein CASVGQRSTEAFF.

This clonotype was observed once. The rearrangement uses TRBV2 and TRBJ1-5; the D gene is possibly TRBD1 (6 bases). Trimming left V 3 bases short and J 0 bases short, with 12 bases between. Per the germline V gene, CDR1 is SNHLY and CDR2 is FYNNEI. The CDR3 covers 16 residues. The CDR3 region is CASSEDRSYSNQPQHF. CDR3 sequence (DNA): TGTGCCAGCAGTGAGGACAGATCCTATAGCAATCAGCCCCAGCATTTT.

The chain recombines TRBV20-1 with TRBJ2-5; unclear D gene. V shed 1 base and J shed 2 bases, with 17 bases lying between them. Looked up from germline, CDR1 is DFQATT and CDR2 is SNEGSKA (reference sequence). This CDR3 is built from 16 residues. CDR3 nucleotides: TGCAGTGCTAGAGTTTACGGGTCCAATCCTCAAGAGACCCAGTACTTC. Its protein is CSARVYGSNPQETQYF.

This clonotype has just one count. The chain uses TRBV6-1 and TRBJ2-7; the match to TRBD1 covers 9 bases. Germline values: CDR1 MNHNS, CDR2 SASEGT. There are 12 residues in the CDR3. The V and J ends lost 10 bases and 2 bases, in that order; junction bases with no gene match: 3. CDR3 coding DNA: TGTGCCACCAGGACAGGGGCCTACGAGCAGTACTTC. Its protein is CATRTGAYEQYF.

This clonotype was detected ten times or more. The CDR3 coding sequence is TGTGCCACCAGCAGGCCCGGACAGGGTGGCTATGGCTACACCTTC. Amino acids: CATSRPGQGGYGYTF. This chain joins TRBV15 and TRBJ1-2; 8 bases agree with TRBD1. The CDR3 spans 15 residues. The junction had 7 bases not matched to a gene; V was cut back by 3 bases and J by 4 bases. The V gene's germline CDR1 is LNHNV and CDR2 YYDKDF (reference sequence). Supplemented by reference TRBV15 and TRBJ1-2, the full variable domain reads DAMVIQNPRYQVTQFGKPVTLSCSQTLNHNVMYWYQQKSSQAPKLLFHYYDKDFNNEADTPDNFQSRRPNTSFCFLDIRSPGLGDTAMYLCATSRPGQGGYGYTFGSGTRLTVV.

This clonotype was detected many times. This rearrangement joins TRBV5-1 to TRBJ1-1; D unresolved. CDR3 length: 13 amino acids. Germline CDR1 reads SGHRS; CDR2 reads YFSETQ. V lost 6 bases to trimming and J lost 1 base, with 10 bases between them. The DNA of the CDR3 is TGCGCCAGCACTCGGGGATGGAACACTGAAGCTTTCTTT. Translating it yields CASTRGWNTEAFF.

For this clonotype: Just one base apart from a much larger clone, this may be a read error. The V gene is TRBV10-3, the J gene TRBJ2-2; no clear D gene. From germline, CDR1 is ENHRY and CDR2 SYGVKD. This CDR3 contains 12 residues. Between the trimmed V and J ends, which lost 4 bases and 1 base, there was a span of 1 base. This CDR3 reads CAISVNTGELFF. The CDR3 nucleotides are TGTGCCATCAGTGTGAACACCGGGGAGCTGTTTTTT.

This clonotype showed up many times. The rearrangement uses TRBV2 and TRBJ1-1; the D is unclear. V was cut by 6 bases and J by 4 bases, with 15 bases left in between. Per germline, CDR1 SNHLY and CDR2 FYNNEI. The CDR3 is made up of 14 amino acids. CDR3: CASSFGRVGTEAFF. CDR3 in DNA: TGTGCCAGCAGCTTCGGACGGGTTGGCACTGAAGCTTTCTTT.

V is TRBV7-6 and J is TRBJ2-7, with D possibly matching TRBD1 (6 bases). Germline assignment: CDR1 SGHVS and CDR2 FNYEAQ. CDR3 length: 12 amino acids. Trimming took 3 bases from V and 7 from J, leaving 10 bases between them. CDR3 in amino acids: CASSFAQGEQYF. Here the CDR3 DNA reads TGTGCCAGCAGCTTTGCCCAGGGGGAGCAGTACTTC. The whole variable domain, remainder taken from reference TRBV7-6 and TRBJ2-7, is GAGVSQSPRYKVTKRGQDVALRCDPISGHVSLYWYRQALGQGPEFLTYFNYEAQQDKSGLPNDRFSAERPEGSISTLTIQRTEQRDSAMYRCASSFAQGEQYFGPGTRLTVT.